This T cell receptor beta chain was identified in a study of immune evolution from preneoplasia to lung adenocarcinoma. Overall study context: HLA loss of heterozygosity: about 7% AIS, about 15% MIA, over 25% ADC, none AAH. Overall study results and limits: Later-stage lesions appeared to have more T cells, more diversity, less clonality. From normal lung to invasive adenocarcinoma, top clone frequencies appeared to decrease.

After pathologic assessment, macro-dissection selected premalignant or tumor cells for extraction. CDR1 is MNHNS and CDR2 is SASEGT in the germline V gene. The CDR3 length is 14 residues. Trimming took 3 bases from V and 5 from J; bases not matched to a gene: 0. TCRdb keeps only in-frame clones here, not all; method: immunoSEQ multiplex PCR. The table has tens of thousands of clones, around 79% seen once; the top ten hold around 4.6%. Notes on this clone: Its cognate antigen is unknown.

The sequenced sample was FFPE invasive lung adenocarcinoma tissue. This chain connects TRBV6-1 to TRBJ2-5; 13 nucleotides line up with TRBD2. This TCR came from a person aged 55 to 75 with lung adenocarcinoma. DNA of the CDR3: TGTGCCAGCAGTGAGACTAGCGGGGGGGAGACCCAGTACTTC. It is translated as CASSETSGGETQYF.